These 23 T cell receptor beta chains were sequenced from one sample in a study of blood T cell repertoires in COVID-19. The assay was immunoSEQ multiplex PCR, and TCRdb's table has in-frame clones only and misses some. This sample has some 240,000 clones, with about nine tenths found just once. Sequencing input: peripheral blood. The receptors derive from a man aged 55 to 70 who had recovered from COVID-19.

The rearrangement links TRBV7-3 to TRBJ2-2; D is unclear. Germline V gene data show CDR1 as SGHTA and CDR2 as FQGTGA. Trimming cost V 2 bases and J 0 bases, with 13 bases left between them. The CDR3 runs to 17 residues. This chain's CDR3 is CASSLLPGGTNTGELFF. DNA of the CDR3: TGTGCCAGCAGCTTACTCCCTGGCGGAACGAACACCGGGGAGCTGTTTTTT.

V and J are TRBV7-2 and TRBJ1-1, with D perhaps matching TRBD1 (5 bases). Germline-derived CDR1 and CDR2 are SGHTA and FQGNSA. The CDR3 consists of 14 residues. Trimming took off 2 bases at V and 2 bases at J, with 9 bases between the two ends. CDR3 nucleotide sequence: TGTGCCAGCAGCTTAATTGGGGCCAACACTGAAGCTTTCTTT. Encoded protein: CASSLIGANTEAFF.

This clone has a single count. This chain uses TRBV30 with TRBJ1-3, with a tentative D call TRBD1 (6 bases). V was trimmed by 4 bases and J by 4 bases, leaving 14 bases between them. CDR1 GTSNPN and CDR2 SVGIG come from the germline V gene (reference sequence). This CDR3 spans 14 amino acids. CDR3 DNA sequence: TGTGCCTGGATGCGGGGGGCATCGGGAAACACCATATATTTT. Amino acids: CAWMRGASGNTIYF.

This clone was seen only a few times. The rearrangement links TRBV7-8 to TRBJ1-5; a weak D match, TRBD1 (6 bases). There are 16 residues in the CDR3. Germline V gene data show CDR1 as SGHVS and CDR2 as FQNEAQ. V was trimmed by 5 bases and J by 4 bases, leaving 18 bases between them. The DNA of the CDR3 is TGTGCCAGCAGCCCAGAACAGGGCCAGAGAAATCAGCCCCAGCATTTT. It is translated as CASSPEQGQRNQPQHF.

This clone was recorded once. The V call is TRBV11-2, the J call TRBJ2-3, with 11 positions matching TRBD2. The germline V gene encodes CDR1 SGHAT and CDR2 FQNNGV. The V segment lost 1 base and the J segment 3 bases; nucleotides outside the gene matches: 3. This CDR3 has 16 amino acids. Written as DNA, the CDR3 is TGTGCCAGCAGCTTAGCAAGACTAGCGGGGACAGATACGCAGTATTTT. This encodes CASSLARLAGTDTQYF.

V is TRBV9 and J is TRBJ2-2, with D uncertain. V lost 0 bases and J 4 bases, leaving 4 bases between the germline ends. The CDR3 covers 13 residues. Germline-derived CDR1 and CDR2 are SGDLS and YYNGEE. The DNA for the CDR3 is TGTGCCAGCAGCGTAGTCATCACCGGGGAGCTGTTTTTT. Translating it yields CASSVVITGELFF.

This chain connects TRBV6-1 to TRBJ2-7, with D possibly TRBD1 on 6 matching bases. The CDR3 consists of 15 residues. Trimming took off 1 base at V and 6 bases at J, with 16 bases between the two ends. Germline V gene lookup returns CDR1 MNHNS and CDR2 SASEGT. For the CDR3, the DNA is TGTGCCAGCAGTGAAGGGGGGCAGCCCCCACGCGAGCAGTACTTC. Its translation is CASSEGGQPPREQYF.

The chain couples TRBV15 to TRBJ2-5; 9 bases are a match to TRBD2. This CDR3 region has 16 residues. Germline-derived CDR1 and CDR2 are LNHNV and YYDKDF (reference sequence). V lost 3 bases and J lost 4; bases outside the gene matches: 9. Written as DNA, the CDR3 is TGTGCCACCAGCAGGAGCGGGGGGCTCTTTGTAGAGACCCAGTACTTC. Translation gives CATSRSGGLFVETQYF.

The chain links TRBV2 to TRBJ2-1; 9 bases line up with TRBD1. Germline assignment: CDR1 SNHLY and CDR2 FYNNEI. The V gene end was trimmed by 3 bases and the J gene end by 4 bases; junction bases not matched to a gene: 4. The CDR3 length is 15 residues. The CDR3 reads CASSDGGQGYNEQFF. CDR3 nucleotides: TGTGCCAGCAGTGATGGCGGACAGGGGTACAATGAGCAGTTCTTC.

This chain links TRBV7-6 with TRBJ2-1; no clear D. The ends were cut back, 2 bases at V and 4 bases at J, with 12 bases in the middle. Germline V gene lookup returns CDR1 SGHVS and CDR2 FNYEAQ. The CDR3 extends over 15 amino acids. The CDR3 DNA reads as TGTGCCAGCAGCTTATTCACAGCCTCGTACAATGAGCAGTTCTTC. Its protein is CASSLFTASYNEQFF.

The rearrangement uses TRBV6-6 and TRBJ1-2; D remains unclear. The length of the CDR3 is 13 residues. Germline CDR1 MNHNY, CDR2 SVGAGI (reference sequence). V lost 2 bases and J lost 4, with 8 bases in between. This CDR3 is CASSYEPRYGYTF. CDR3 DNA sequence: TGTGCCAGCAGTTACGAACCGCGCTATGGCTACACCTTC.

This rearrangement joins TRBV2 to TRBJ2-3; D gene unclear. The CDR3 spans 13 residues. CDR1 SNHLY and CDR2 FYNNEI come from the germline V gene. V lost 6 bases to trimming and J lost 6 bases, with 13 bases between them. This chain's CDR3 is CASRVGVVDTQYF. In DNA, the CDR3 is TGTGCCAGCAGAGTAGGAGTCGTTGATACGCAGTATTTT.

The chain couples TRBV19 to TRBJ1-2, with TRBD1 matching over 8 bases. The germline V gene has CDR1 LNHDA and CDR2 SQIVND (reference sequence). With 1 base clipped from V and 2 bases from J, the junction kept 3 bases outside the gene matches. The CDR3 consists of 15 residues. CDR3 region: CASSIGTGTNYGYTF. The CDR3 DNA follows: TGTGCCAGTAGTATAGGGACAGGGACGAACTATGGCTACACCTTC. The full variable domain, its missing parts supplied by reference TRBV19 and TRBJ1-2, is DGGITQSPKYLFRKEGQNVTLSCEQNLNHDAMYWYRQDPGQGLRLIYYSQIVNDFQKGDIAEGYSVSREKKESFPLTVTSAQKNPTAFYLCASSIGTGTNYGYTFGSGTRLTVV.

This clone was detected only a few times. The CDR3 loop is CAWSPRGAGGRNSPLHF. The DNA of the CDR3 is TGTGCCTGGAGTCCTCGGGGGGCAGGGGGCCGGAATTCACCCCTCCACTTT. The rearrangement joins TRBV30 to TRBJ1-6; 8 bases match TRBD1. Germline V gene lookup returns CDR1 GTSNPN and CDR2 SVGIG (reference sequence). J gave up 7 bases and V 2 bases, and 13 bases lay outside the gene matches. CDR3 size: 17 residues. Based on the CDR3 plus reference TRBV30 and TRBJ1-6, the full variable domain is SQTIHQWPATLVQPVGSPLSLECTVEGTSNPNLYWYRQAAGRGLQLLFYSVGIGQISSEVPQNLSASRPQDRQFILSSKKLLLSDSGFYLCAWSPRGAGGRNSPLHFGNGTRLTVT.

The rearrangement uses TRBV27 and TRBJ2-1; 10 bases map to TRBD2. The CDR3 covers 15 residues. V was clipped by 6 bases and J by 8 bases; unmatched bases: 10. The germline CDR1 and CDR2 sequences are MNHEY and SMNVEV (reference sequence). The DNA for the CDR3 is TGTGCCAGCAGCCGACCGGGACTAGCGTCTCATGAGCAGTTCTTC. This gives the protein CASSRPGLASHEQFF.

The chain employs TRBV27 and TRBJ1-2; tentatively, D is TRBD1 (6 bases). Germline V gene lookup returns CDR1 MNHEY and CDR2 SMNVEV (reference sequence). V was trimmed by 7 bases and J by 2 bases, leaving 14 bases between them. The CDR3 spans 14 residues. CDR3 nucleotides: TGTGCCAGCACTTCGGACAGCACCAACTATGGCTACACCTTC. This codes for CASTSDSTNYGYTF.

CDR3 protein: CASTGGRGETQYF. The CDR3 DNA sequence: TGTGCCAGCACCGGGGGGAGGGGAGAGACCCAGTACTTC. The chain uses TRBV7-2 and TRBJ2-5, with TRBD2 identical over 7 bases. The V gene end was trimmed by 7 bases and the J gene end by 4 bases; junction bases not matched to a gene: 6. Germline CDR1 reads SGHTA; CDR2 reads FQGNSA. The CDR3 covers 13 residues.

The chain uses TRBV9 and TRBJ2-1, with 9 bases matching TRBD2. The CDR3 runs 16 residues. Unmatched junction bases numbered 11, after V lost 2 bases and J lost 8 bases. CDR1 is SGDLS, CDR2 YYNGEE, per germline. The chain's CDR3 is CASSVLAGEGVYEQFF. For the CDR3, the DNA is TGTGCCAGCAGCGTTTTAGCGGGAGAGGGGGTGTATGAGCAGTTCTTC.

This rearrangement joins TRBV12-5 to TRBJ2-7, with D perhaps TRBD1 (6 bases). V gave up 5 bases and J gave up 2 bases, with 13 bases separating them. The CDR3 sequence is 14 residues long. CDR1 and CDR2 (germline): LGHNT, FRNRAP. The CDR3 loop reads CASGTMDRAYEQYF. The CDR3 DNA sequence: TGTGCTAGTGGTACTATGGACAGAGCCTACGAGCAGTACTTC.

Comments on this clone: Compared with germline, one end of the junction differs, possibly owing to a read error. The chain joins TRBV6-1 to TRBJ2-7; TRBD1 matches 12 bases. Germline lookup yields CDR1 MNHNS and CDR2 SASEGT. This CDR3 is built from 13 residues. CDR3 nucleotide sequence: TGTGCCAGCAGTGAGGTTGGGACAGGGGGCTCTGACTTC. Encoded protein: CASSEVGTGGSDF.

The rearrangement uses TRBV11-2 and TRBJ2-1; TRBD2 matches 8 bases. There are 16 residues in the CDR3. Germline CDR1 SGHAT, CDR2 FQNNGV. V gave up 5 bases and J gave up 7 bases; unmatched junction bases: 13. CDR3 in DNA: TGTGCCAGCAGCCCAACCGGGACTAGGCGGATGAATGAGCAGTTCTTC. Its translation is CASSPTGTRRMNEQFF.

The rearrangement uses TRBV7-3 and TRBJ1-1; D is possibly TRBD1 (5 bases). V gave up 5 bases and J gave up 1 base, with 8 bases separating them. Germline V CDR1 and CDR2: SGHTA, FQGTGA. The CDR3 runs to 13 residues. The CDR3 DNA follows: TGTGCCAGCAGCATCGGGGGGAACACTGAAGCTTTCTTT. Amino acids: CASSIGGNTEAFF.

This clone was counted once. The V and J genes are TRBV19 and TRBJ1-2; maybe TRBD1 (5 bases). CDR3 length: 15 amino acids. The V end was cut by 3 bases, the J end by 5 bases, with 16 bases between. From germline, CDR1 is LNHDA and CDR2 SQIVND (reference sequence). The DNA of the CDR3 is TGTGCCAGTAGTATCGCCCGGGGGGAAGGGTATGGCTACACCTTC. As protein: CASSIARGEGYGYTF.